This paragraph reports one T cell receptor (beta chain). This sample stems from a study of shared clonotypes between healthy human individuals. With V trimmed by 6 bases and J by 6 bases, 7 bases remained unmatched. Germline lookup yields CDR1 SNHLY and CDR2 FYNNEI. The CDR3 is 15 residues long. The protocol was immunoSEQ multiplex PCR, while the TCRdb copy is restricted to in-frame clones and leaves out a portion. Of 520,000 or so clones in the sample, 79% are singletons; the top ten hold roughly 13%. This TCR was sampled from a woman aged 40 to 55 in good health. Some clones in this sample may be carry-over from other donors' samples. The sample consisted of PBMCs. The chain recombines TRBV2 with TRBJ2-1, with TRBD2 matching 11 bases. Here the CDR3 DNA reads TGTGCCAGCAGATATATACTAGCGGGAGCCAATGAGCAGTTCTTC. Protein sequence: CASRYILAGANEQFF.